What follows are 21 T cell receptor beta chains derived from one specimen sequenced in a study of T cell repertoires in cytomegalovirus infection. Which antigens these TCRs recognize remains unknown. Each CDR3 protein is one row after TCRdb ran MiXCR on the reads. The repertoire consists of 900,000 to 950,000 distinct CDR3 sequences, with under 40% occurring once and the leading ten covering over 10%. This material consisted of cultured CD8+ T cells from PBMCs, taken from culture after CMV antigen stimulation. The receptors were gathered from a human donor in good health (CMV status not recorded). Some clones in this sample may be carry-over from other donors' samples.

In its sample, this clonotype was seen many times. The chain links TRBV28 to TRBJ1-1; 7 bases align to TRBD1. Germline V gene data show CDR1 as MDHEN and CDR2 as SYDVKM. This CDR3 region has 13 residues. Trimming at V came to 6 bases and at J to 1 base, leaving 2 bases not matched to a gene. The CDR3 DNA is TGTGCCAGCAGCCGACAGGGGAACACTGAAGCTTTCTTT. The encoded protein is CASSRQGNTEAFF. Full variable domain (rest looked up from reference TRBV28 and TRBJ1-1): DVKVTQSSRYLVKRTGEKVFLECVQDMDHENMFWYRQDPGLGLRLIYFSYDVKMKEKGDIPEGYSVSREKKERFSLILESASTNQTSMYLCASSRQGNTEAFFGQGTRLTVV.

This clonotype has just a few counts. The V and J genes are TRBV19 and TRBJ2-7; TRBD1 agrees at 7 bases. CDR3 length: 14 residues. The V segment lost 5 bases and the J segment 0 bases; nucleotides outside the gene matches: 4. Germline values: CDR1 LNHDA, CDR2 SQIVND (reference sequence). CDR3 loop: CASSLEGASYEQYF. The CDR3 nucleotides read TGTGCCAGTAGTCTCGAGGGGGCCTCCTACGAGCAGTACTTC.

This clonotype was counted between two and nine times. The chain is built from TRBV5-6 and TRBJ2-5, with 7 bases identical to TRBD1. The CDR3 loop spans 16 amino acids. Looked up from germline, CDR1 is SGHDT and CDR2 is YYEEEE. V lost 3 bases to trimming and J lost 2 bases; unmatched junction nucleotides: 10. In nucleotides, the CDR3 is TGTGCCAGCAGCTCAGGGGGTAAACGGGGTCAAGAGACCCAGTACTTC. This gives the protein CASSSGGKRGQETQYF.

This rearrangement joins TRBV23-1 to TRBJ1-1, with D possibly TRBD1 on 5 matching bases. TRBV23-1 is recorded as an ORF, its role being uncertain. Between the trimmed V and J ends, which lost 6 bases and 1 base, there was a span of 18 bases. The CDR3 spans 16 residues. The DNA of the CDR3 is TGCGCCAGCAGCGGTGGGCAGGGCTCGACGAACACTGAAGCTTTCTTT. Its protein is CASSGGQGSTNTEAFF.

The gene calls are TRBV29-1 and TRBJ2-1, with 9 bases that match TRBD1. Germline V gene data show CDR1 as SQVTM and CDR2 as ANQGSEA. This CDR3 region has 14 residues. V shed 4 bases and J 15 bases; nucleotides not matched to a gene: 16. The CDR3 here is CSVGPDRGGARGFF. The CDR3 region has the DNA TGCAGCGTTGGGCCGGACAGGGGAGGGGCCCGCGGGTTCTTC.

The chain couples TRBV7-3 to TRBJ1-1; D might be TRBD1 (6 bases). V was trimmed by 5 bases and J by 3 bases, leaving 19 bases between them. The CDR3 runs to 16 residues. From germline, CDR1 is SGHTA and CDR2 FQGTGA. This chain's CDR3 is CASSDYRETWDTEAFF. CDR3 coding DNA: TGTGCCAGCAGCGATTACAGGGAGACATGGGACACTGAAGCTTTCTTT.

The gene calls are TRBV3-1 and TRBJ2-2, with no clear D. Trimming removed 3 bases at V and 4 bases at J, with 15 bases between. Germline CDR1 reads LGHDT; CDR2 reads YNNKEL (reference sequence). The length of the CDR3 is 16 residues. In nucleotides, the CDR3 is TGTGCCAGCAGCCACCCCGATCGACCGGTCACCGGGGAGCTGTTTTTT. Its translation is CASSHPDRPVTGELFF. The full variable domain, its missing parts supplied by reference TRBV3-1 and TRBJ2-2, is DTAVSQTPKYLVTQMGNDKSIKCEQNLGHDTMYWYKQDSKKFLKIMFSYNNKELIINETVPNRFSPKSPDKAHLNLHINSLELGDSAVYFCASSHPDRPVTGELFFGEGSRLTVL.

The chain is built from TRBV6-5 and TRBJ2-2; 11 bases are shared with TRBD1. The CDR3 is 15 residues long. CDR1 is MNHEY, CDR2 SVGAGI, per germline. The V segment lost 6 bases and the J segment 7 bases; nucleotides outside the gene matches: 7. The CDR3 loop reads CASRLGQGASGELFF. In DNA, the CDR3 is TGTGCCAGCAGACTTGGACAGGGGGCAAGCGGGGAGCTGTTTTTT.

The chain joins TRBV7-3 to TRBJ2-7; 11 bases align to TRBD1. This CDR3 contains 13 residues. V trimming: 11 bases; J trimming: 4 bases; junction bases outside the gene matches: 7. Germline CDR1 SGHTA, CDR2 FQGTGA. CDR3 in DNA: TGTGCCGGAGGACAGGGGGCGACATACGAGCAGTACTTC. Encoded protein: CAGGQGATYEQYF.

The V and J genes are TRBV27 and TRBJ1-6; D call uncertain. Trimming pared 5 bases from V and 10 bases from J, leaving 6 bases between. Looked up from germline, CDR1 is MNHEY and CDR2 is SMNVEV (reference sequence). CDR3 length equals 11 residues. CDR3 in DNA: TGTGCCAGCAGTAACGGGTCACCCCTCCACTTT. Amino acid sequence: CASSNGSPLHF.

The CDR3 sequence: CASTPSALYGYTF. The DNA for the CDR3 is TGTGCCAGCACCCCCTCAGCCCTCTATGGCTACACCTTC. The J gene is TRBJ1-2, the V gene TRBV6-1; D gene ambiguous. Trimming pared 7 bases from V and 4 bases from J, leaving 13 bases between. CDR1 MNHNS and CDR2 SASEGT come from the germline V gene. This CDR3 is 13 amino acids long.

J is TRBJ2-1 and V is TRBV11-1; D gene uncertain. There are 15 residues in the CDR3. The V end was cut by 1 base, the J end by 3 bases, with 10 bases between. The germline V gene has CDR1 SGHAT and CDR2 FQDESV (reference sequence). CDR3 amino acids: CASSLDEASYNEQFF. CDR3 nucleotides: TGTGCCAGCAGCTTAGACGAGGCTAGCTACAATGAGCAGTTCTTC.

This rearrangement joins TRBV27 to TRBJ2-7; no clear D gene. CDR1 is MNHEY and CDR2 is SMNVEV in the germline V gene (reference sequence). The CDR3 runs to 13 residues. The V end was cut by 2 bases, the J end by 7 bases, with 12 bases between. The CDR3 DNA sequence: TGTGCCAGCAGTTTAAATAATGGTAGGGAGCAGTACTTC. The encoded protein is CASSLNNGREQYF.

This chain joins TRBV28 and TRBJ2-2, with 8 bases matching TRBD1. There are 16 residues in the CDR3. V trimming: 3 bases; J trimming: 2 bases; junction bases outside the gene matches: 5. Germline lookup yields CDR1 MDHEN and CDR2 SYDVKM. As DNA, the CDR3 is TGTGCCAGCAGTTTCCGTCCAGGGGGCAACACCGGGGAGCTGTTTTTT. Residues: CASSFRPGGNTGELFF.

J is TRBJ2-1 and V is TRBV7-9; D perhaps matches TRBD1 (6 bases). The CDR3 length is 14 residues. The V gene's germline CDR1 is SEHNR and CDR2 FQNEAQ (reference sequence). V shed 5 bases and J shed 8 bases, with 16 bases lying between them. The CDR3 protein is CASSPQMGAHEQFF. The CDR3 DNA sequence: TGTGCCAGCAGCCCCCAGATGGGGGCCCATGAGCAGTTCTTC.

This clonotype was observed a handful of times. This chain links TRBV12-5 with TRBJ2-1, with TRBD1 as a possible D gene (6 bases). Trimming took 2 bases from V and 4 from J, leaving 15 bases between them. The CDR3 is 16 residues long. Germline-derived CDR1 and CDR2 are LGHNT and FRNRAP. CDR3 sequence (DNA): TGTGCTAGTGGTTTGCCACAGGGTCCCAATTACAATGAGCAGTTCTTC. This translates into CASGLPQGPNYNEQFF.

The chain uses TRBV27 and TRBJ2-1; D is unresolved. Germline CDR1 and CDR2: MNHEY and SMNVEV (reference sequence). Trimming removed 10 bases at V and 7 bases at J, with 17 bases between. The CDR3 spans 13 residues. Here the CDR3 reads CATAQGVMNEQFF. CDR3 DNA: TGTGCCACCGCGCAAGGAGTGATGAATGAGCAGTTCTTC.

The chain is built from TRBV27 and TRBJ2-7; weak D call: TRBD1 (5 bases). The CDR3 is 13 amino acids. Looked up from germline, CDR1 is MNHEY and CDR2 is SMNVEV (reference sequence). The V and J ends lost 6 bases and 1 base respectively, with 10 bases between them. CDR3 sequence: CASSRAGSYEQYF. The CDR3 DNA sequence: TGTGCCAGCAGCCGGGCAGGGTCCTACGAGCAGTACTTC.

The chain links TRBV6-6 to TRBJ1-6; possible D gene TRBD1, 5 bases. This CDR3 has 16 residues. V was shortened by 0 bases and J by 7 bases, with 13 bases between the two germline ends. CDR1 and CDR2 from the germline V gene are MNHNY and SVGAGI (reference sequence). The CDR3 is CASSYSTGGPNSPLHF. In DNA, the CDR3 is TGTGCCAGCAGTTACTCGACGGGGGGACCCAATTCACCCCTCCACTTT.

In this sample, this clonotype turned up a few times. The rearrangement links TRBV11-3 to TRBJ2-1; D is possibly TRBD1 (5 bases). There are 14 residues in the CDR3. The ends were cut back, 0 bases at V and 9 bases at J, with 12 bases in the middle. Germline V gives CDR1 SGHNT, CDR2 YENEEA. The CDR3 DNA follows: TGTGCCAGCAGCTTAGATCGATGGGGCACTGAGCAGTTCTTC. As protein: CASSLDRWGTEQFF.

CDR3 sequence reads: CASPSRPGQVMRTEAFF. In nucleotides, the CDR3 is TGTGCCAGCCCATCCAGACCGGGACAGGTCATGCGGACTGAAGCTTTCTTT. The V gene is TRBV18, the J gene TRBJ1-1; TRBD1 matches at 8 bases. Germline CDR1 reads KGHSH; CDR2 reads LQKENI. After removal of 8 bases from V and 5 bases from J, the junction contained 19 bases not matched to a gene. CDR3 length: 17 residues.